This TCR beta chain was sequenced in a study of naive and memory T cell subsets. Two oligonucleotides, mixed equimolar, formed the beta constant-region primer covering TRBC1 and TRBC2. TCRdb redid the calling of the UMI-ligation and nested PCR reads with MiXCR, one entry per CDR3 protein. Of over 75,000 distinct CDR3 sequences in the sample, under 15% were seen once. The specimen sequenced was central memory CD4+ T cells from blood. This receptor was obtained from a human donor in good health.

CDR3 nucleotides: TGTGCCAGCAGGCCCATGACAGGGGAGGGACAGCCCCAGCATTTT. This translates into CASRPMTGEGQPQHF. The rearrangement links TRBV28 to TRBJ1-5; the match to TRBD1 covers 8 bases. The CDR3 covers 15 residues. The trim removed 6 bases at V and 7 bases at J, leaving 11 bases unmatched. Germline CDR1 MDHEN, CDR2 SYDVKM.